Each of the 5 T cell receptor beta chains below was sequenced from the same sample in a study of cytomegalovirus exposure and HLA in healthy donors (TCRdb year 2017). Library generation was performed with the immunoSEQ multiplex PCR assay. The multiplex PCR relied on a mix of 60 forward primers for TCR Vbeta segments and 13 reverse primers for TCR Jbeta segments. In TCRdb, the immuneACCESS table is reduced to in-frame sequences with V and J assigned. These tables do not hold every clone; where another copy was compared, an unresolved V gene accounts for under half, and the others remain unexplained. Recorded for this sample are hundreds of thousands of clones; over 60% of them occurred a single time. The ten largest clones capture around 1.9% of the sample. Sequenced sample: PBMCs. Receptor source: a male donor in good health and CMV-seronegative.

V is TRBV4-2 and J is TRBJ2-1; D might be TRBD2 (8 bases). This CDR3 contains 17 residues. Germline CDR1 is LGHNA and CDR2 is YNFKEQ. The ends were cut back, 4 bases at V and 7 bases at J, with 23 bases in the middle. Written as DNA, the CDR3 is TGTGCCAGCAGCCGACCGGGTTCCGGGAGGGGGCCTAATGAGCAGTTCTTC. It codes for CASSRPGSGRGPNEQFF.

The gene calls are TRBV4-1 and TRBJ1-5; TRBD1 matches 7 bases. After removal of 5 bases from V and 1 base from J, the junction contained 5 bases not matched to a gene. This CDR3 has 15 residues. CDR1 and CDR2 from the germline V gene are MGHRA and YSYEKL. DNA of the CDR3: TGCGCCAGCAGCTACCGACAGGGCAGCAATCAGCCCCAGCATTTT. Translation: CASSYRQGSNQPQHF.

The genes are TRBV7-6 and TRBJ2-7; TRBD1 matches 8 bases. The CDR3 consists of 15 residues. Germline V gives CDR1 SGHVS, CDR2 FNYEAQ. V trimming: 6 bases; J trimming: 4 bases; junction bases outside the gene matches: 11. The CDR3: CASSPAQGAVYEQYF. Here the CDR3 DNA reads TGTGCCAGCAGTCCTGCCCAGGGGGCAGTTTACGAGCAGTACTTC.

The chain recombines TRBV9 with TRBJ2-7; D may be TRBD2 (5 bases). The CDR3 totals 14 residues. Germline CDR1 reads SGDLS; CDR2 reads YYNGEE. Trimming cost V 0 bases and J 4 bases, with 11 bases left between them. CDR3 protein: CASSVGSEGYEQYF. CDR3 nucleotide sequence: TGTGCCAGCAGCGTAGGGTCTGAGGGTTACGAGCAGTACTTC.

This clone occurred once. Germline and junction disagree at one end, which may indicate a read error. J is TRBJ2-1 and V is TRBV7-7; 11 bases are shared with TRBD2. Per germline, CDR1 SSHAT and CDR2 FNYEAQ (reference sequence). The CDR3 extends over 16 amino acids. The CDR3 sequence: CASSLILAGAGGEQFF. CDR3 bases: TGTGCTAGCAGCTTAATACTAGCGGGAGCCGGGGGTGAGCAGTTCTTC.